Listed here are 14 T cell receptor beta chains from one sample, sequenced in a study of molecular identifiers for immune sequencing clone quantification. TCRdb reprocessed the PCR reads via MiXCR and lists one record per CDR3 protein. The sample includes fewer than 350,000 distinct CDR3 sequences, 24% of them seen just once. The sequenced material came from naive CD8+ T cells from blood, with Jurkat cell RNA spiked in. The sample's subset: FACS-sorted CD8+CD4-CCR7+CD45RA+ naive T cells. The receptors here all came from a human donor in good health. Some libraries in this study had Jurkat cell RNA spiked in.

The sample holds many counts of this clonotype. The V gene is TRBV9, the J gene TRBJ2-7; D not resolved. V was pared by 3 bases and J by 0 bases, with 10 bases between. CDR1 is SGDLS, CDR2 YYNGEE, per germline. CDR3 length equals 14 residues. CDR3 region: CASSADPYSYEQYF. The CDR3, as DNA: TGTGCCAGCAGCGCCGACCCATACTCCTACGAGCAGTACTTC.

The table lists this clonotype with many counts. The CDR3 sequence is CASLKLAGLDTGELFF. The CDR3 DNA follows: TGTGCCAGCCTGAAGCTAGCGGGCCTCGACACCGGGGAGCTGTTTTTT. V is TRBV28 and J is TRBJ2-2, with TRBD2 identical over 8 bases. The V gene's germline CDR1 is MDHEN and CDR2 SYDVKM. The V gene end was trimmed by 8 bases and the J gene end by 3 bases; junction bases not matched to a gene: 11. The CDR3 sequence is 16 residues long.

This clonotype turned up a few times. The genes are TRBV4-1 and TRBJ2-1; TRBD1 matches 8 bases. V shed 3 bases and J 5 bases; nucleotides not matched to a gene: 6. This CDR3 comprises 15 residues. Germline CDR1 MGHRA, CDR2 YSYEKL. CDR3 in amino acids: CASSQQDRENNEQFF. Here the CDR3 DNA reads TGCGCCAGCAGCCAGCAGGACAGGGAAAACAATGAGCAGTTCTTC.

For this clonotype: A much more abundant neighbour one base away suggests this may be a read error. As the CDR3 is not closed by the conserved phenylalanine or tryptophan, this likely results from a read error. This chain uses TRBV29-1 with TRBJ2-3, with TRBD1 as a possible D gene (5 bases). Trimming took 6 bases from V and 2 from J, leaving 12 bases between them. The CDR3 is 13 amino acids. CDR1 and CDR2 from the germline V gene are SQVTM and ANQGSEA. The CDR3 DNA reads TGCAGCGTCGACAATGGACACACAGATACGCAGTATTCT. This gives the protein CSVDNGHTDTQYS.

Worth noting for this clonotype: The germline gene is not matched at one end of the junction; a read error may be the cause. The chain is built from TRBV20-1 and TRBJ2-1; TRBD2 matches at 9 bases. This CDR3 has 14 residues. Germline V lookup: CDR1 DFQATT, CDR2 SNEGSKA (reference sequence). CDR3 loop: CTARAGGPSNEQFF. DNA of the CDR3: TGCACTGCTAGGGCGGGAGGGCCTTCCAATGAGCAGTTCTTC.

The chain links TRBV10-3 to TRBJ2-1, with 8 bases identical to TRBD2. From germline, CDR1 is ENHRY and CDR2 SYGVKD. The ends lost 2 bases at V and 12 bases at J; junction bases unmatched: 6. The CDR3 length is 13 residues. The CDR3 protein is CAISETGGAGQFF. The DNA of the CDR3 is TGTGCCATCAGTGAGACGGGAGGGGCTGGGCAGTTCTTC.

A single count supports this clonotype. At one of its ends the junction is not consistent with the germline gene, which may arise from a read error. V is TRBV29-1 and J is TRBJ1-1; D is unclear. The germline V gene encodes CDR1 SQVTM and CDR2 ANQGSEA. This CDR3 region has 12 residues. CDR3 sequence reads: CSVAHQWTEALF. DNA of the CDR3: TGCAGCGTTGCTCATCAGTGGACTGAAGCTCTCTTT.

In its sample, this clonotype was seen a few times. The rearrangement uses TRBV16 and TRBJ1-3, with D unclear. This CDR3 contains 14 residues. V lost 0 bases, J lost 0 bases, and 3 bases lay in between. Germline V gene lookup returns CDR1 KGHSY and CDR2 FQNENV. CDR3 DNA: TGTGCCAGCAGCCAATCGACCTCTGGAAACACCATATATTTT. It yields the protein CASSQSTSGNTIYF. Together with reference TRBV16 and TRBJ1-3, the CDR3 gives the full variable domain: GEEVAQTPKHLVRGEGQKAKLYCAPIKGHSYVFWYQQVLKNEFKFLISFQNENVFDETGMPKERFSAKCLPNSPCSLEIQATKLEDSAVYFCASSQSTSGNTIYFGEGSWLTVV.

This clonotype was seen a single time. This chain uses TRBV5-1 with TRBJ2-2; 10 bases match TRBD2. CDR1 and CDR2 from the germline V gene are SGHRS and YFSETQ. The CDR3 is 18 amino acids. V lost 4 bases, J lost 2 bases, and 11 bases stayed unmatched. The DNA of the CDR3 is TGCGCCAGCAGCCTTCCAACTAGCGGGGAACCCAACACCGGGGAGCTGTTTTTT. This gives the protein CASSLPTSGEPNTGELFF.

Points on this clonotype: A read error may account for a junction end that differs from germline. This rearrangement joins TRBV7-9 to TRBJ1-1; D remains ambiguous. This CDR3 contains 14 residues. Germline V gives CDR1 SEHNR, CDR2 FQNEAQ (reference sequence). CDR3 DNA sequence: TGTGCCAGCAGCCCCAGTACGATGAACACTGAAGCTTCCTTT. Residues: CASSPSTMNTEASF.

Points on this clonotype: A read error may explain this, as a much larger clone is one base away. This chain links TRBV29-1 with TRBJ2-1; TRBD1 agrees at 9 bases. CDR1 is SQVTM and CDR2 is ANQGSEA in the germline V gene. The V and J ends lost 6 bases and 10 bases, in that order; junction bases with no gene match: 13. The CDR3 runs 14 residues. CDR3: CSVSPGTGWKEQFF. The CDR3, as DNA: TGCAGCGTCTCTCCCGGGACAGGGTGGAAGGAGCAGTTCTTC.

To note about this clonotype: Since a much larger clone is just one base distant, this may be a read error. CDR3: CASSMDNQPQHF. CDR3 in DNA: TGTGCCAGCAGCATGGACAATCAGCCCCAGCATTTT. The chain uses TRBV5-4 and TRBJ1-5; no reliable D call. CDR3 length: 12 residues. CDR1 and CDR2 (germline): SGHNT, YYREEE (reference sequence). The V and J ends lost 4 bases and 3 bases respectively, with 5 bases between them.

The gene calls are TRBV3-1 and TRBJ1-1; a possible D gene is TRBD1 (6 bases). Germline V gene lookup returns CDR1 LGHDT and CDR2 YNNKEL (reference sequence). Trimming pared 1 base from V and 4 bases from J, leaving 19 bases between. This CDR3 is built from 17 residues. The DNA of the CDR3 is TGTGCCAGCAGCCAAGTGAGTATGACAAAAGGGGGCACTGAAGCTTTCTTT. Protein product: CASSQVSMTKGGTEAFF.

About this clonotype: The junction departs from germline at one end; a sequencing error may be responsible. V and J are TRBV11-2 and TRBJ2-3, with TRBD2 matching over 9 bases. The germline gives CDR1 SGHAT, CDR2 FQNNGV. The CDR3 loop spans 16 amino acids. As DNA, the CDR3 is TGTGCCAGCAGCTTGTATAGCGGGGGATACACAGGTACGCAGTATTTT. This translates into CASSLYSGGYTGTQYF. Supplemented by reference TRBV11-2 and TRBJ2-3, the full variable domain reads EAGVAQSPRYKIIEKRQSVAFWCNPISGHATLYWYQQILGQGPKLLIQFQNNGVVDDSQLPKDRFSAERLKGVDSTLKIQPAKLEDSAVYLCASSLYSGGYTGTQYFGPGTRLTVL.